A single sample gave rise to the 11 T cell receptor beta chains below, sequenced in a study of T cell repertoires in cytomegalovirus infection. TCRdb reprocessed the reads via MiXCR and lists one record per CDR3 protein. The data hold 200,000 to 250,000 distinct CDR3 sequences, with 5% to 8.5% observed a single time. Sequenced material: PBMCs. The receptors originated from a human donor in good health (CMV status not recorded). Some clones in this sample may be carry-over from other donors' samples.

This clonotype has ten or more counts. The CDR3 coding sequence is TGTGCCTGGAGAATGTCGGCAGGGGATGGCTACACCTTC. Protein product: CAWRMSAGDGYTF. The chain recombines TRBV30 with TRBJ1-2; D is perhaps TRBD1 (6 bases). This CDR3 is 13 amino acids long. V lost 3 bases and J lost 6, with 14 bases in between. Germline V gene lookup returns CDR1 GTSNPN and CDR2 SVGIG (reference sequence). The variable domain in full, with the rest retrieved from reference TRBV30 and TRBJ1-2, is SQTIHQWPATLVQPVGSPLSLECTVEGTSNPNLYWYRQAAGRGLQLLFYSVGIGQISSEVPQNLSASRPQDRQFILSSKKLLLSDSGFYLCAWRMSAGDGYTFGSGTRLTVV.

This clonotype was counted at least ten times. The chain links TRBV7-2 to TRBJ2-3; 12 positions agree with TRBD2. CDR1 is SGHTA, CDR2 FQGNSA, per germline. V dropped 4 bases and J dropped 14; count of bases not matched to a gene: 10. The CDR3 covers 14 residues. CDR3 DNA sequence: TGTGCCAGCAGCTCCGGGACTAGCGGGTTTATATGGTATTTT. Translating gives CASSSGTSGFIWYF.

This clonotype was observed many times. J is TRBJ2-7 and V is TRBV20-1; possible D gene TRBD1, 5 bases. This CDR3 spans 13 amino acids. V lost 4 bases and J lost 3, with 13 bases in between. The germline CDR1 and CDR2 sequences are DFQATT and SNEGSKA (reference sequence). The CDR3: CSATETDLYEQYF. The CDR3 DNA reads as TGCAGTGCTACGGAGACAGACCTCTACGAGCAGTACTTC.

This clonotype was detected only once. The chain combines TRBV20-1 with TRBJ2-1; 11 nucleotides match TRBD1. The CDR3 covers 14 residues. V gave up 2 bases and J gave up 6 bases; unmatched junction bases: 3. Germline V gene data show CDR1 as DFQATT and CDR2 as SNEGSKA (reference sequence). The CDR3 bases are TGCAGTGCTAGAATGGGACAGGGGGTCAATGAGCAGTTCTTC. Residues: CSARMGQGVNEQFF.

The J gene is TRBJ2-1, the V gene TRBV2; TRBD2 aligns across 8 bases. This CDR3 region has 14 residues. Per the germline V gene, CDR1 is SNHLY and CDR2 is FYNNEI. Trimming removed 10 bases from V and 4 bases from J; junction bases left unmatched: 9. The CDR3 nucleotides read TGTGCCATGCGAACTAGCGGACAATACAATGAGCAGTTCTTC. Translating gives CAMRTSGQYNEQFF.

Ten or more counts support this clonotype. The chain links TRBV6-1 to TRBJ1-1; no clear D gene. The germline V gene encodes CDR1 MNHNS and CDR2 SASEGT. The CDR3 runs 13 residues. V shed 2 bases and J shed 3 bases, with 7 bases lying between them. In nucleotides, the CDR3 is TGTGCCAGCAGTGAAAGACCGGACACTGAAGCTTTCTTT. Protein: CASSERPDTEAFF.

This clonotype has at least ten counts. This chain connects TRBV7-2 to TRBJ1-2, with D possibly TRBD1 on 5 matching bases. CDR3 length: 15 residues. V shed 7 bases and J shed 0 bases, with 15 bases lying between them. Germline V gene lookup returns CDR1 SGHTA and CDR2 FQGNSA. The CDR3 here is CASTPGGRANYGYTF. In DNA, the CDR3 is TGTGCCAGCACCCCGGGGGGAAGGGCTAACTATGGCTACACCTTC.

The table lists this clonotype with many counts. The chain joins TRBV5-1 to TRBJ2-5; D is ambiguous. Between the trimmed V and J ends, which lost 2 bases and 5 bases, there was a span of 10 bases. The CDR3 length is 13 residues. Germline V gives CDR1 SGHRS, CDR2 YFSETQ. CDR3 nucleotides: TGCGCCAGCAGCTTACTGGTGGGTGAGACCCAGTACTTC. This sequence encodes CASSLLVGETQYF.

The table lists this clonotype with many counts. This chain joins TRBV5-8 and TRBJ2-1; 15 bases match TRBD2. This CDR3 comprises 18 residues. V trimming: 3 bases; J trimming: 4 bases; junction bases outside the gene matches: 8. Germline CDR1 SGHTS, CDR2 YDEGEE. DNA of the CDR3: TGTGCCAGCAGCTATTTGGGACTAGCGGGGGGAGGATACAATGAGCAGTTCTTC. This gives the protein CASSYLGLAGGGYNEQFF.

This chain connects TRBV11-2 to TRBJ2-7; D remains ambiguous. The CDR3 contains 15 residues. Germline CDR1 is SGHAT and CDR2 is FQNNGV. The germline V and J ends were trimmed by 3 bases and 7 bases, with 19 bases remaining between them. The CDR3 is CASSFTPERVREQYF. DNA for the CDR3: TGTGCCAGCAGCTTTACACCGGAAAGGGTGAGGGAGCAGTACTTC.

About this clonotype itself: One end of the junction fails to match germline, which may point to a read error. V usage is TRBV6-2 or TRBV6-3 and J usage is TRBJ1-2, with 10 bases aligning to TRBD1. Germline V gene data show CDR1 as MNHEY and CDR2 as SVGEGT. This CDR3 spans 13 amino acids. The CDR3 reads CASRTGQGNGYAF. DNA for the CDR3: TGTGCCAGCAGGACGGGACAGGGGAACGGCTACGCCTTC.